Given below is one T cell receptor beta chain in context. As yet, its antigen is unknown. The study ran its PCR with 60 Vbeta and 13 Jbeta primers. Data came from immunoSEQ multiplex PCR; TCRdb stores just in-frame clones and leaves some out. The top ten hold roughly 21% of the sample, which has 92,000 or so clones, about two thirds seen once. This record belongs to a study of cytomegalovirus exposure and HLA in healthy donors. Overall study results and limits: Previously analyzed data showed that most TCR beta V segments were productive at a frequency of about 87% or about 30%. The study designated 150 or so TCR beta chains cytomegalovirus-associated.

The sequencing sample was made of PBMCs. This sequence originates from a woman aged 50 to 65 in good health and CMV-seropositive.

The CDR3 region has the DNA TGTGCCAGCAGTTTATCCCCGGTGGGGGGGAATGAAGCTTTCTTT. Translation: CASSLSPVGGNEAFF. The V and J genes are TRBV28 and TRBJ1-1; TRBD1 might be the D (5 bases). V was clipped by 1 base and J by 7 bases, with 16 bases between them. CDR1 MDHEN and CDR2 SYDVKM come from the germline V gene. There are 15 residues in the CDR3.